Here is one T cell receptor (beta chain) with its context. Trimming pared 3 bases from V and 1 base from J, leaving 10 bases between. The CDR3 consists of 15 residues. Germline V CDR1 and CDR2: MRHNA, SNTAGT. This entry is derived from a study of technical replicates of blood from a few donors. Assay used: immunoSEQ multiplex PCR; TCRdb lists only in-frame clones, some missing. The sample has around 65,000 clones, over 80% seen once; the top ten hold around 4.6%. The source is a human donor in good health. Some clones in this sample may be carry-over from other donors' samples. Sequencing used PBMCs. The V and J genes are TRBV6-4 and TRBJ2-1, with D perhaps matching TRBD1 (5 bases). The CDR3 coding sequence is TGTGCCAGCAGTGAAGGGGCCGAGTCCTACAATGAGCAGTTCTTC. It encodes CASSEGAESYNEQFF.